This T cell receptor (beta chain) was observed in a study of CD8 T cells in Susac syndrome. Roughly 0.45 to 1 ug RNA was reverse transcribed with random hexamers. The CDR3 of TCR beta was amplified by immunoSEQ multiplex PCR across 54 Vbeta and 13 Jbeta. TCRdb passed the immunoSEQ multiplex PCR reads through MiXCR, listing each CDR3 protein once. The table lists about 190,000 distinct CDR3 sequences, 85% to 95% of them singletons. CD8+ and CD4+ T cells were negatively isolated; TEMRA cells were FACS-enriched. Germline values: CDR1 LGHDT, CDR2 YNNKEL (reference sequence). There are 16 residues in the CDR3. The junction had 3 bases not matched to a gene; V was cut back by 4 bases and J by 0 bases.

This receptor was obtained from a human donor in good health. V usage is TRBV3-1 and J usage is TRBJ2-2, with 9 bases fitting TRBD1. Sequenced material: CD4+ T cells from PBMCs. The chain's CDR3 is CASSPTGGSNTGELFF. As DNA, the CDR3 is TGTGCCAGCAGCCCGACAGGGGGGTCGAACACCGGGGAGCTGTTTTTT. Together with reference TRBV3-1 and TRBJ2-2, the CDR3 gives the full variable domain: DTAVSQTPKYLVTQMGNDKSIKCEQNLGHDTMYWYKQDSKKFLKIMFSYNNKELIINETVPNRFSPKSPDKAHLNLHINSLELGDSAVYFCASSPTGGSNTGELFFGEGSRLTVL.